This T cell receptor beta chain was profiled in a study of blood T cells in healthy people across ages. Study details: Every two T cells gave about one barcoded beta molecule via template switching. Study observations and caveats: While age rose, TCR beta diversity per million T cells dropped in a roughly linear way.

Trimming at V came to 8 bases and at J to 9 bases, leaving 17 bases not matched to a gene. The CDR3 is 16 amino acids. The germline CDR1 and CDR2 sequences are MNHEY and SVGAGI. The individuals who served as donors were healthy Caucasians living in Russia, aged roughly 6 to 90. This clonotype has ten or more counts. Its specificity is not known. With a J-beta primer mix and a sample-barcoded 5' primer, a second PCR ran about 7 to 12 cycles. TCRdb analysed the 5' RACE reads with MiXCR anew, one entry per CDR3 protein. In the table there are hundreds of thousands of distinct CDR3 sequences, roughly 32% of which are singletons.

Input material: blood. The V gene is TRBV6-5, the J gene TRBJ2-1; TRBD2 matches at 9 bases. The receptor was isolated from a woman aged 80 or over in good health. The CDR3 bases are TGTGCCAGCGGGAGGGCGGCGGGGGGGCCTGGAGTTGAGCAGTTCTTC. Its translation: CASGRAAGGPGVEQFF.